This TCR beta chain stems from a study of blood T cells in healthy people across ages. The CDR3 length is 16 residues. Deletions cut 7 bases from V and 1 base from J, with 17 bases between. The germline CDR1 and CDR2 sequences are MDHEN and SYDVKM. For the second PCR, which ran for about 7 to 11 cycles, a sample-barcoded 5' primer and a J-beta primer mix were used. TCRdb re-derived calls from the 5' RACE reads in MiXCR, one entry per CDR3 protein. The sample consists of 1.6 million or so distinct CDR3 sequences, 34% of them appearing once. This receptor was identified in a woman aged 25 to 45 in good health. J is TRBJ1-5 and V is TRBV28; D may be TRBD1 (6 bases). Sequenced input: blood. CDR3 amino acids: CASTSGDRESNQPQHF. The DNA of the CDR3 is TGTGCCAGCACCTCAGGGGATCGTGAAAGCAATCAGCCCCAGCATTTT.